A selection of T cell receptor beta chains follows, all from one sample in a study of shared clonotypes between healthy human individuals. This table comes from immunoSEQ multiplex PCR, and its TCRdb copy is limited to in-frame clones, with some not included. This table has approximately 2.4 million clones, approximately 96% appearing once. What was sequenced was naive CD4+ T cells sorted from blood. Receptors were obtained from a man aged 18 to 30 in good health. Each CDR3 is given with its conserved first and last residue.

V: TRBV18
CDR3: CASSPRGTGGKETQYF

V: TRBV18
CDR3: CASSPPYPGQQRNSPLHF

V: TRBV9
CDR3: CASSPGALAVTDTQYF

V: TRBV5-1
CDR3: CASSPREGETQYF

V: TRBV27
CDR3: CASSFHEEGQGGPGELFF

V: TRBV5-6
CDR3: CASSLGTGKPADTQYF

V: TRBV5-1
CDR3: CASRGETDTQYF

V: TRBV19
CDR3: CASSSVATNEKLFF

V: TRBV19
CDR3: CASSIGGQLNQPQHF

V: TRBV7-3
CDR3: CASSTPRTGRWETQYF

V: TRBV10-3
CDR3: CAISSQGGANYGYTF

V: TRBV10-2
CDR3: CASSSLAGGSDTQYF

V: TRBV18
CDR3: CASSPVASGWDTQYF

V: TRBV6-6
CDR3: CASSYGGARTEAFF

V: TRBV13
CDR3: CASSSRDRATGELFF

V: TRBV7-9
CDR3: CASSLERGRSYGYTF

V: TRBV5-1
CDR3: CASSWGTGGYSPLHF

V: TRBV7-3
CDR3: CASSPQSPYEQYF

V: TRBV19
CDR3: CASRTGAMNTEAFF

V: TRBV2
CDR3: CASRQGDSYEQYF

V: TRBV6-6
CDR3: CASSYTGTSIRETQYF

V: TRBV5-6
CDR3: CASSNTGGQLNTEAFF

V: TRBV6-1
CDR3: CASKGDRDRQPQHF

V: TRBV10-3
CDR3: CAIDSGPGETQYF

V: TRBV4-1
CDR3: CASSQRDEQFF

V: TRBV5-1
CDR3: CASSITPGGGGNTIYF

V: TRBV6-6
CDR3: CASSYSTSRGSYEQYF

V: TRBV25-1
CDR3: CASSGRTGEETQYF

V: TRBV28
CDR3: CASRGAGGSYNEQFF

V: TRBV14
CDR3: CASSPGQRNTEAFF

V: TRBV18
CDR3: CASSLTRTGFTDTQYF

V: TRBV19
CDR3: CASSPQTSNAGELFF

V: TRBV30
CDR3: CAWRRERGPSYEQYF

V: TRBV6-1
CDR3: CASSVLAGGYNTDTQYF

V: TRBV11-2
CDR3: CASSRDRDPYEQYF

V: TRBV29-1
CDR3: CSVESFNTEAFF

V: TRBV10-2
CDR3: CASSLSRDTEAFF

V: TRBV6-5
CDR3: CASSSPTGGKLFF

V: TRBV5-6
CDR3: CASSSTPGLGGELFF

V: TRBV11-2
CDR3: CASRGTSGRTDTQYF

V: TRBV29-1
CDR3: CSVWEDRGLEAFF

V: TRBV4-3
CDR3: CASSRKGLADQETQYF

V: TRBV9
CDR3: CASSETGRGSPLHF

V: TRBV4-3
CDR3: CASSYGTSGKNIQYF

V: TRBV18
CDR3: CASSPPMGCTF

V: TRBV19
CDR3: CASSIWGRARGTGELFF

V: TRBV2
CDR3: CASAVIYNSPLHF

V: TRBV27
CDR3: CASSLRQVIGTGELFF

V: TRBV5-5
CDR3: CASSLEGINEKLFF

V: TRBV11-2
CDR3: CASSPGIQETQYF

V: TRBV5-1
CDR3: CASSWDRKGANEQFF

V: TRBV4-3
CDR3: CASSQDTLTTGELFF

V: TRBV18
CDR3: CASSPPGTSSTDTQYF

V: TRBV7-9
CDR3: CASNNRALAGNTIYF

V: TRBV7-9
CDR3: CASSLDWGTYGYTF